These T cell receptor beta chains were read from a single sample in a study of CD8 T cells in ankylosing spondylitis. One entry per CDR3 protein results from TCRdb running MiXCR on the 5' RACE reads. The sample lists approximately 540,000 distinct CDR3 sequences, roughly 12% occurring once. Sequenced material: blood, either unsorted or a sorted T cell fraction (not recorded which). These receptors were collected from a male donor with ankylosing spondylitis. CDR3s include the opening cysteine and the closing phenylalanine or tryptophan. D genes are given only for firm matches. The size entry is marked missing in some rows and otherwise reads once, few, many or a size class.

size	J	D	V	DNA	CDR3
-	TRBJ1-4	-	TRBV5-1	TGCGCCAGCAGCTTGCTTTATAATGAAAAACTGTTTTTT	CASSLLYNEKLFF
-	TRBJ1-5	-	TRBV27	TGTGCCAGCAGTCCGGTAGATAGCAATCAGCCCCAGCATTTT	CASSPVDSNQPQHF
-	TRBJ1-1	-	TRBV11-2	TGTGCCAGCCAATCCATCCGGGGGGGAGGCTCTGAAGCTTTCTTT	CASQSIRGGGSEAFF
-	TRBJ1-2	-	TRBV19	TGTGCCAGTACCAGGATGGGGGAAAGCTATGGCTACACCTTC	CASTRMGESYGYTF
-	TRBJ2-1	-	TRBV25-1	TGTGCCAGCAGTCCCCCGGGTCCACCCAATGAGCAGTTCTTC	CASSPPGPPNEQFF
-	TRBJ2-2	TRBD2	TRBV20-1	TGCAGTGCTAGAAGAGCGGGAGGGGCGAACACCGGGGAGCTGTTTTTT	CSARRAGGANTGELFF
few	TRBJ1-2	-	TRBV29-1	TGCAGCGTTGAAGAGGGGGTGGCAGCTGGCTACACCTTC	CSVEEGVAAGYTF
-	TRBJ2-2	TRBD1	TRBV27	TGTGCCAGCAGTGGGGACAGGACCTACACCGGGGAGCTGTTTTTT	CASSGDRTYTGELFF
-	TRBJ2-3	-	TRBV5-4	TGTGCCAGCAGGACGGAACCCGGGTCAGATACGCAGTATTTT	CASRTEPGSDTQYF
-	TRBJ1-1	-	TRBV5-1	TGCGCCAGCAGCCCGACTTACATAAACATGAACACTGAAGCTTTCTTT	CASSPTYINMNTEAFF
-	TRBJ1-1	-	TRBV20-1	TGCAGTGCCCGTGAAGCGGGACGAACTGAAGCTTTCTTT	CSAREAGRTEAFF
few	TRBJ2-1	-	TRBV10-3	TGTGCCATCAGTGACCGGAGGGCGAGGGTCTCCTACAATGAGCAGTTCTTC	CAISDRRARVSYNEQFF
many	TRBJ2-3	-	TRBV28	TGTGCCAGCAGTTTAGGCGGGATCAGCACAGATACGCAGTATTTT	CASSLGGISTDTQYF
-	TRBJ1-1	-	TRBV7-9	TGTGCCAGCAGCTTAGGGGGATGGGCTGAAGCTTTCTTT	CASSLGGWAEAFF
-	TRBJ2-4	TRBD2	TRBV19	TGTGCCAGTAGCTTAATAGCGGGACTCAAAAACATTCAGTACTTC	CASSLIAGLKNIQYF
few	TRBJ2-2	TRBD2	TRBV20-1	TGCAGTGCTATACGGGGCGGGAGTGGGACCGGGGAGCTGTTTTTT	CSAIRGGSGTGELFF